Detailed here is one T cell receptor (beta chain). The antigen remains unidentified. This CDR3 has 16 amino acids. V dropped 6 bases and J dropped 2 bases, with 19 bases sitting between them. In germline, CDR1 is LNHDA, CDR2 SQIVND (reference sequence). The data were taken from a study of CD8 T cells in ankylosing spondylitis. Findings and caveats of the study: Ankylosing spondylitis blood appeared to carry a characteristic TCR beta motif of several highly homologous variants.

TCRdb analysed the 5' RACE reads with MiXCR anew, one entry per CDR3 protein. The sample carries over 450,000 distinct CDR3 sequences, roughly an eighth recorded once. The receptor comes from a male donor with ankylosing spondylitis. This rearrangement joins TRBV19 to TRBJ1-1; a weak D match, TRBD1 (5 bases). The sequenced sample was blood, either unsorted or a sorted T cell fraction (not recorded which). The CDR3 here is CASSSPPTGFNTEAFF. CDR3 in DNA: TGTGCCAGTAGCTCTCCCCCCACAGGCTTCAACACTGAAGCTTTCTTT.